This T cell receptor beta chain was sequenced in a study of Graves' ophthalmopathy and Graves' hyperthyroidism. The study, taken as a whole, reports: Blood also harbored most expanded thyroid clonotypes above 0.001 frequency.

Ophthalmopathy donors showed moderate-to-severe activity, CAS ≥3, NOSPECS ≥4 and a duration under 3 months. Establishment of the diagnosis relied upon clinical symptoms, serum thyroxine, TRAb, thyroid ultrasound and orbital computed tomography. PBMCs were density-gradient isolated from roughly 10 ml fresh blood. Amplifying from RNA transcripts, the study obtained TCR beta CDR3 regions. The library came from an HTBI-primed first-round RT-PCR and a second-round multiplex PCR. MiXCR was run by TCRdb on the multiplex PCR reads, yielding one entry per CDR3 protein. Of hundreds of thousands of distinct CDR3 sequences in the sample, over 40% were seen once. Germline CDR1 is MNHEY and CDR2 is SMNVEV (reference sequence). The length of the CDR3 is 13 residues. Trimming removed 3 bases from V and 4 bases from J, with 9 bases in between. Notes on this clonotype: What it binds is unknown.

The chain has TRBV27 and TRBJ1-2; D is uncertain. The sample taken for sequencing was peripheral blood. This clonotype was obtained from an adult man with Graves' ophthalmopathy. CDR3 loop: CASSFSAAYGYTF. CDR3 DNA: TGTGCCAGCAGTTTCTCAGCGGCCTATGGCTACACCTTC.